Listed below are T cell receptor beta chains from one sample, sequenced in a study of CD8 T cells in Susac syndrome. One entry per CDR3 protein results from TCRdb running MiXCR on the immunoSEQ multiplex PCR reads. The sample records roughly 67,000 distinct CDR3 sequences, approximately 95% being singletons. Source material: CD8+ T cells from PBMCs. The receptors derive from a human donor with multiple sclerosis. The CDR3 runs from the conserved cysteine through the conserved F or W. The order of the fields is J gene, clone size, V gene, D gene, CDR3 DNA, CDR3 protein. The D gene is left open where the match is weak. Clone size is not always given. Where it is, it says once, few, many or a class for expanded clones.

j_gene: TRBJ1-1; abundance: -; v_gene: TRBV5-8; d_gene: -; CDR3nt: TGTGCCAGCAGCTCATCACCTGGGGCTTTCTTT; CDR3aa: CASSSSPGAFF
j_gene: TRBJ2-1; abundance: -; v_gene: TRBV5-1; d_gene: TRBD2; CDR3nt: TGCGCCAGCAGCGCTGGGGGGCTAGCGGGAGATGAGCAGTTCTTC; CDR3aa: CASSAGGLAGDEQFF
j_gene: TRBJ2-3; abundance: -; v_gene: TRBV12-3/TRBV12-4; d_gene: TRBD2; CDR3nt: TGTGCCAGCAGCCGGACTAGCGGGGTGGATACGCAGTATTTT; CDR3aa: CASSRTSGVDTQYF
j_gene: TRBJ2-5; abundance: -; v_gene: TRBV11-2; d_gene: TRBD1; CDR3nt: TGTGCCAGCCTAGATAGGACAGGGTACCAAGAGACCCAGTACTTC; CDR3aa: CASLDRTGYQETQYF
j_gene: TRBJ2-5; abundance: -; v_gene: TRBV27; d_gene: TRBD2; CDR3nt: TGTGCCAGCAGTTTAGCGGGAGGAGCCGAGACCCAGTACTTC; CDR3aa: CASSLAGGAETQYF
j_gene: TRBJ2-7; abundance: -; v_gene: TRBV6-6; d_gene: TRBD1; CDR3nt: TGTGCCAGCAGGGGGACAGGGAGCTCCTACGAGCAGTACTTC; CDR3aa: CASRGTGSSYEQYF
j_gene: TRBJ1-1; abundance: -; v_gene: TRBV18; d_gene: -; CDR3nt: TGTGCCAGCTCACCCAGCGGCTTGGGGATCCCAGAAGCTTTCTTT; CDR3aa: CASSPSGLGIPEAFF
j_gene: TRBJ2-1; abundance: -; v_gene: TRBV15; d_gene: -; CDR3nt: TGTGCCACCAGCAAGCGGTCGAGCTCCTACAATGAGCAGTTCTTC; CDR3aa: CATSKRSSSYNEQFF
j_gene: TRBJ1-2; abundance: -; v_gene: TRBV7-9; d_gene: TRBD1; CDR3nt: TGTGCCAGCAGCGGAGGGGACAGGCGCCCCTATGGCTACACCTTC; CDR3aa: CASSGGDRRPYGYTF
j_gene: TRBJ1-3; abundance: -; v_gene: TRBV29-1; d_gene: -; CDR3nt: TGCAGCGCCCTTACAGGACCTTCTGGAAACACCATATATTTT; CDR3aa: CSALTGPSGNTIYF
j_gene: TRBJ2-5; abundance: -; v_gene: TRBV19; d_gene: -; CDR3nt: TGTGCCAGTTCAGGGGTAAGAGAGACCCAGTACTTC; CDR3aa: CASSGVRETQYF
j_gene: TRBJ2-7; abundance: -; v_gene: TRBV5-1; d_gene: -; CDR3nt: TGCGCCAGCTCCAGAAGGCAGGCCTACGAGCAGTACTTC; CDR3aa: CASSRRQAYEQYF
j_gene: TRBJ1-3; abundance: -; v_gene: TRBV7-9; d_gene: TRBD1; CDR3nt: TGTGCCAGCAGCTCCACGACAGGGTATGAGAACACCATATATTTT; CDR3aa: CASSSTTGYENTIYF
j_gene: TRBJ2-7; abundance: -; v_gene: TRBV11-1; d_gene: -; CDR3nt: TGTGCCAGCAGCCTAACGGGGAACGAGCAGTACTTC; CDR3aa: CASSLTGNEQYF
j_gene: TRBJ1-5; abundance: -; v_gene: TRBV6-6; d_gene: -; CDR3nt: TGTGCCAGCAGTCAGGTGGCACAGCCCCAGCATTTT; CDR3aa: CASSQVAQPQHF
j_gene: TRBJ1-2; abundance: -; v_gene: TRBV15; d_gene: -; CDR3nt: TGTGCCACCAGCAGAGATGGTACAGACTTCTATGGCTACACCTTC; CDR3aa: CATSRDGTDFYGYTF
j_gene: TRBJ1-5; abundance: -; v_gene: TRBV29-1; d_gene: -; CDR3nt: TGCAGCGTGGCGACAGGTCAGCAGCCCCAGCATTTT; CDR3aa: CSVATGQQPQHF
j_gene: TRBJ2-7; abundance: -; v_gene: TRBV20-1; d_gene: -; CDR3nt: TGCAGTGCTAGAGGGGCTAGCGACTACGAGCAGTACTTC; CDR3aa: CSARGASDYEQYF
j_gene: TRBJ1-3; abundance: -; v_gene: TRBV13; d_gene: -; CDR3nt: TGTGCCAGCAGCTGGGGGTCCTCTGGAAACACCATATATTTT; CDR3aa: CASSWGSSGNTIYF
j_gene: TRBJ2-1; abundance: -; v_gene: TRBV7-3; d_gene: TRBD1; CDR3nt: TGTGCCAGCAGCGCACCGGGACAGGGAGGCCATGAGCAGTTCTTC; CDR3aa: CASSAPGQGGHEQFF
j_gene: TRBJ2-7; abundance: -; v_gene: TRBV30; d_gene: -; CDR3nt: TGTGCCCGGAGACAGAACTACGAGCAGTACTTC; CDR3aa: CARRQNYEQYF
j_gene: TRBJ1-1; abundance: once; v_gene: TRBV27; d_gene: -; CDR3nt: TGTGCCAGCAGTAGCAGGGGTAGGTGCACTGAAGCTTTCTTT; CDR3aa: CASSSRGRCTEAFF
j_gene: TRBJ2-7; abundance: once; v_gene: TRBV27; d_gene: -; CDR3nt: TGTGCCACCCATGGTGCGGGGAGCTACGAGCAGTACTTC; CDR3aa: CATHGAGSYEQYF
j_gene: TRBJ1-1; abundance: -; v_gene: TRBV7-2; d_gene: -; CDR3nt: TGTGCCAGCAGCTTAGTAGACAGCGGTGAAGCTTTCTTT; CDR3aa: CASSLVDSGEAFF
j_gene: TRBJ2-7; abundance: -; v_gene: TRBV19; d_gene: TRBD2; CDR3nt: TGTGCCAGTAGTATTAGCGGGAGCGTTTCCTACGAGCAGTACTTC; CDR3aa: CASSISGSVSYEQYF
j_gene: TRBJ1-2; abundance: -; v_gene: TRBV29-1; d_gene: TRBD1; CDR3nt: TGCAGCGTTTCGGGACAGGGGCCCAACGGCTACACCTTC; CDR3aa: CSVSGQGPNGYTF
j_gene: TRBJ2-7; abundance: -; v_gene: TRBV5-1; d_gene: TRBD1; CDR3nt: TGCGCCAGCAGCCGGGACAGTACCTACGAGCAGTACTTC; CDR3aa: CASSRDSTYEQYF
j_gene: TRBJ1-5; abundance: -; v_gene: TRBV3-1; d_gene: -; CDR3nt: TGTGCCAGCAGCCAAGGAGAGACTTATAGCAATCAGCCCCAGCATTTT; CDR3aa: CASSQGETYSNQPQHF
j_gene: TRBJ2-1; abundance: -; v_gene: TRBV24-1; d_gene: TRBD1; CDR3nt: TGTGCCACCAGTGATAGGGACAGTCGTTCCTACAATGAGCAGTTCTTC; CDR3aa: CATSDRDSRSYNEQFF
j_gene: TRBJ1-1; abundance: -; v_gene: TRBV2; d_gene: -; CDR3nt: TGTGCCAGCAGTGAAAACCCAGGTCCAGGCACTGAAGCTTTCTTT; CDR3aa: CASSENPGPGTEAFF
j_gene: TRBJ2-4; abundance: -; v_gene: TRBV7-9; d_gene: TRBD2; CDR3nt: TGTGCCAGCAGCGGGGAGGGAGGTGTAAACATTCAGTACTTC; CDR3aa: CASSGEGGVNIQYF
j_gene: TRBJ2-7; abundance: -; v_gene: TRBV5-1; d_gene: TRBD1; CDR3nt: TGCGCCAGCAGCTTGTATCCCGACAGGGGGAAGGCCTACGAGCAGTACTTC; CDR3aa: CASSLYPDRGKAYEQYF
j_gene: TRBJ1-1; abundance: -; v_gene: TRBV5-7; d_gene: -; CDR3nt: TGTGCCAGCAGCTTGGAAGGACAGACACAGAACACTGAAGCTTTCTTT; CDR3aa: CASSLEGQTQNTEAFF
j_gene: TRBJ1-5; abundance: -; v_gene: TRBV5-6; d_gene: TRBD1; CDR3nt: TGTGCCAGCAGTTATCATTCAGGGGGACAGCCCCAGCATTTT; CDR3aa: CASSYHSGGQPQHF
j_gene: TRBJ1-1; abundance: -; v_gene: TRBV20-1; d_gene: TRBD1; CDR3nt: TGCAGTGCTTTGGACAGGGAGATTGAAGCTTTCTTT; CDR3aa: CSALDREIEAFF
j_gene: TRBJ1-1; abundance: -; v_gene: TRBV12-3/TRBV12-4; d_gene: TRBD1; CDR3nt: TGTGCCAGCAGGGTGGACAGGGTTCCCACTGAAGCTTTCTTT; CDR3aa: CASRVDRVPTEAFF
j_gene: TRBJ1-5; abundance: -; v_gene: TRBV12-3/TRBV12-4; d_gene: -; CDR3nt: TGTGCCAGCAGGGGGGTCAGGCAGCAGCCCCAGCATTTT; CDR3aa: CASRGVRQQPQHF
j_gene: TRBJ2-2; abundance: -; v_gene: TRBV29-1; d_gene: TRBD1; CDR3nt: TGCAGCGTTGAAGTTGGACAGGGCGCGAACACCGGGGAGCTGTTTTTT; CDR3aa: CSVEVGQGANTGELFF
j_gene: TRBJ2-1; abundance: -; v_gene: TRBV7-9; d_gene: TRBD2; CDR3nt: TGTGCCGCCCTAGCGGGAGGAGGGGGATGGAACAATGAGCAGTTCTTC; CDR3aa: CAALAGGGGWNNEQFF
j_gene: TRBJ2-1; abundance: -; v_gene: TRBV27; d_gene: -; CDR3nt: TGTGCCAGCAGTTCTACGACAGACCCCAATGAGCAGTTCTTC; CDR3aa: CASSSTTDPNEQFF
j_gene: TRBJ2-6; abundance: few; v_gene: TRBV14; d_gene: -; CDR3nt: TGTGCCAGCAGCCCTGGGAACTCTGGGGCCAACGTCCTGACTTTC; CDR3aa: CASSPGNSGANVLTF
j_gene: TRBJ2-5; abundance: -; v_gene: TRBV7-2; d_gene: TRBD2; CDR3nt: TGTGCCAGCAGCTTTAAACCCAGCGGGGGAGAGACCCAGTACTTC; CDR3aa: CASSFKPSGGETQYF
j_gene: TRBJ2-7; abundance: -; v_gene: TRBV29-1; d_gene: TRBD2; CDR3nt: TGCAGCGGACGACTAGCGGGAGAGTACGAGCAGTACTTC; CDR3aa: CSGRLAGEYEQYF
j_gene: TRBJ2-6; abundance: -; v_gene: TRBV19; d_gene: -; CDR3nt: TGTGCCAGTAGTATTAGCTCTGGGGCCAACGTCCTGACTTTC; CDR3aa: CASSISSGANVLTF
j_gene: TRBJ1-3; abundance: -; v_gene: TRBV3-1; d_gene: -; CDR3nt: TGTGCCAGCAGCCAAGGCAGGGCTCCCATATATTTT; CDR3aa: CASSQGRAPIYF
j_gene: TRBJ1-2; abundance: few; v_gene: TRBV9; d_gene: -; CDR3nt: TGTGCCAGCAGCCTATCAATTGACGGGGGCAACTATGGCTACACCTTC; CDR3aa: CASSLSIDGGNYGYTF
j_gene: TRBJ2-7; abundance: -; v_gene: TRBV7-2; d_gene: -; CDR3nt: TGTGCCAGCAGCTTACCTCGCAGCGAGCAGTACTTC; CDR3aa: CASSLPRSEQYF
j_gene: TRBJ2-7; abundance: -; v_gene: TRBV7-9; d_gene: -; CDR3nt: TGTGCCAGCAGCTTCACAGGGCCCACCTACGAGCAGTACTTC; CDR3aa: CASSFTGPTYEQYF
j_gene: TRBJ1-2; abundance: -; v_gene: TRBV29-1; d_gene: TRBD1; CDR3nt: TGCAGCGCAGAAGACAGGGGTCGTTATGGCTACACCTTC; CDR3aa: CSAEDRGRYGYTF